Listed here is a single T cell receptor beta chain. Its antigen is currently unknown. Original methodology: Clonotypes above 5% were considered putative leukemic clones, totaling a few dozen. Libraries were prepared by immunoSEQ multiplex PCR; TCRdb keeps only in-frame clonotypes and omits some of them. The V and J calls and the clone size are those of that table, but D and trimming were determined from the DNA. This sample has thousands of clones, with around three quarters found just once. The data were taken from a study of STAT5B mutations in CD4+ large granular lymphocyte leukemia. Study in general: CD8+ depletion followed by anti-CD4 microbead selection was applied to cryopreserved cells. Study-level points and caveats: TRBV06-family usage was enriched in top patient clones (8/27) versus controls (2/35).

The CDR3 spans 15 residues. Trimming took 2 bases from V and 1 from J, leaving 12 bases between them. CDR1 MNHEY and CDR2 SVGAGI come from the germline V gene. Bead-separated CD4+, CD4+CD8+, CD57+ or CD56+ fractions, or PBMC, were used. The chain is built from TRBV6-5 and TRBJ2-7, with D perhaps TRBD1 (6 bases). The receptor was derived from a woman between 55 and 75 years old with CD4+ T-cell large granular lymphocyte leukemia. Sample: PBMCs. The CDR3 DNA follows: TGTGCCAGCAGTTACGGGGCAGGGGAATCCTACGAGCAGTACTTC. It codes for CASSYGAGESYEQYF.